This record concerns one T cell receptor beta chain sequence. Its antigen is not identified. From germline, CDR1 is DFQATT and CDR2 SNEGSKA (reference sequence). V was clipped by 5 bases and J by 12 bases, with 14 bases between them. This CDR3 has 11 amino acids. The sample is drawn from a study of cytomegalovirus exposure and HLA in healthy donors. Study-wide background: A previous analysis identified approximately 120 million unique TCR beta sequences derived from 180 million or so T cells.

Overall study findings and caveats: TCR beta chains numbering more than 150 were designated cytomegalovirus-associated.

13 Jbeta primers and 60 Vbeta primers were used for the PCR. TCRdb's table, derived via immunoSEQ multiplex PCR, lists solely in-frame clones and lacks some. The sample gives 55,000 to 85,000 clones, 55% to 80% of which show up once; more than 2.5% is in the top ten. The sample comprised PBMCs. The TCR originated in a woman in her 50s in good health and CMV-seronegative. The rearrangement links TRBV20-1 to TRBJ2-1, with a possible D match to TRBD1 (7 bases). The CDR3 coding sequence is TGCAGTGCTCCCAGGGGGGAGTGGCAGTTCTTC. As protein: CSAPRGEWQFF.